This is a list of T cell receptor beta chains from one sample in a study of T cell responses to AZD1222 COVID-19 vaccine. TCRdb keeps only in-frame clones here, not all; method: immunoSEQ multiplex PCR. The sample consists of around 150,000 clones, about 93% of them appearing once. The sequencing here drew on peripheral blood, taken 28 days after the second AZD1222 dose. Source of these receptors: an adult who received the AZD1222 COVID-19 vaccine. Both conserved end residues are part of each CDR3.

>TRBV7-2|TRBJ2-7
CASSSELAGGPTYEQYF
>TRBV11-2|TRBJ2-7
CASSLQGGSYEQYF
>TRBV7-9|TRBJ2-2
CASSPKLAEYTGELFF
>TRBV5-1|TRBJ2-1
CASSALGQSYNEQFF
>TRBV7-7|TRBJ2-5
CASSSAGPAGTQYF
>TRBV3-1/TRBV3-2|TRBJ1-2
CASSQLGTGGAHGYTF
>TRBV21-1|TRBJ2-1
CASSSNKPTGRFYNEQFF
>TRBV18|TRBJ2-1
CASSLDRGSYNEQFF
>TRBV28|TRBJ2-7
CASRSWVNPYEQYF
>TRBV27|TRBJ2-1
CASSFRPVGANEQFF
>TRBV18|TRBJ1-2
CASSPEGGYGYTF
>TRBV4-2|TRBJ1-5
CASSPNVLSQPQHF